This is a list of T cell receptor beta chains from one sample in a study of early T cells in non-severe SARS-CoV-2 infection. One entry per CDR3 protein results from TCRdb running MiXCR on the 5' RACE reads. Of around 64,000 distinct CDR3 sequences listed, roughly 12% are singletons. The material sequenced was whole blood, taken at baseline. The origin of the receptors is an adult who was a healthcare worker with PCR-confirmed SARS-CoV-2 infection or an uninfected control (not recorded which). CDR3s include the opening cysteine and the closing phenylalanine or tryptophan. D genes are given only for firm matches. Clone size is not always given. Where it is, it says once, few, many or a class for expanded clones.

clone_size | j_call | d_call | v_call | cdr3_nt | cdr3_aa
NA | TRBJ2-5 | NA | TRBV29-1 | TGCAGCGTTGGACGAACCGGGGGCCAAGAGACCCAGTACTTC | CSVGRTGGQETQYF
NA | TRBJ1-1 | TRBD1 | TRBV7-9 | TGTGCCAGCAGCTCAGGACAGGGGAACACTGAAGCTTTCTTT | CASSSGQGNTEAFF
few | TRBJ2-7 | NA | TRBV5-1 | TGCGCCAGCAGCTTACAGGGTCCCGAGGGGGAGCAGTACTTC | CASSLQGPEGEQYF
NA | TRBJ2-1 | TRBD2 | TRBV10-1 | TGCGCCAGCAGTTCATCGACTAGCGGGACGATTTACAATGAGCAGTTCTTC | CASSSSTSGTIYNEQFF
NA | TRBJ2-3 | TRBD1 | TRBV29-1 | TGCAGCGTTCTCGGACAGGGGTCGAAAGATACGCAGTATTTT | CSVLGQGSKDTQYF
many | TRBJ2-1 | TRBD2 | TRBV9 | TGTGCCAGCAGCGCGGGACTAGCGGGGGCCTACAATGAGCAGTTCTTC | CASSAGLAGAYNEQFF
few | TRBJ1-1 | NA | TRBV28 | TGTGCCAGCCGGAGGGGTAACCTTGAAGCTTTCTTT | CASRRGNLEAFF
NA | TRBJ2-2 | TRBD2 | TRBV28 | TGTGCCAGCAGTCCGGCGGGGGCCGGGGAGCTGTTTTTT | CASSPAGAGELFF
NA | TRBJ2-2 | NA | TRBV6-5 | TGTGCCAGCTGCAGGGAGAACACCGGGGAGCTGTTTTTT | CASCRENTGELFF
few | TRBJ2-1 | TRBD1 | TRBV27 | TGTGCCAGCAGTTTTTCTTGGACAGGGTCCAATGAGCAGTTCTTC | CASSFSWTGSNEQFF
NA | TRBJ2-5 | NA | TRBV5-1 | TGCGCCAGCGCGGATCGACAGGGAGGGGAGACCCAGTACTTC | CASADRQGGETQYF
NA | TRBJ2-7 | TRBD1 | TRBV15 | TGTGCCACCAGCAGAGGCAGGGGGCCCTACGAGCAGTACTTC | CATSRGRGPYEQYF
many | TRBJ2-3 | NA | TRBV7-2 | TGTGCCAGCAGCCCCAGTGCCCAGTACACGGATACGCAGTATTTT | CASSPSAQYTDTQYF
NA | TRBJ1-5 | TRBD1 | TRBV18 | TGTGCCAGCTCACTCGGACAGGCACAAAATCAGCCCCAGCATTTT | CASSLGQAQNQPQHF
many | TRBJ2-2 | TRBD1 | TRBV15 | TGTGCCACCAGCAGATCCGACAGGGATCCGATCGGGGAGCTGTTTTTT | CATSRSDRDPIGELFF
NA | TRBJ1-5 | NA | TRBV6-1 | TGTGCCAGCAGTGAAATTTTACAGGCACATCAGCCCCAGCATTTT | CASSEILQAHQPQHF
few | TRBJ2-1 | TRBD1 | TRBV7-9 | TGTGCCAGCAGCGAATGGACAGGGGGAGAGGATGAGCAGTTCTTC | CASSEWTGGEDEQFF
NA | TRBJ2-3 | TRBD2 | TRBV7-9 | TGTGCCAGCAGCCTGCTAGCGGGAGGCCTCATTTCCGCAGATACGCAGTATTTT | CASSLLAGGLISADTQYF
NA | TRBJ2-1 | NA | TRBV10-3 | TGTGCCATCAGTGAGGGGAATGAGCAGTTCTTC | CAISEGNEQFF
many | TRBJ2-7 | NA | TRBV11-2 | TGTGCCAGCAACACCATAGCGGAGGCAGTTTGGGGAGAGCAGTACTTC | CASNTIAEAVWGEQYF
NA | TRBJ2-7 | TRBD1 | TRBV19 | TGTGCCAGTAGTCTCCGGGACAGGGGCTACGAGCAGTACTTC | CASSLRDRGYEQYF
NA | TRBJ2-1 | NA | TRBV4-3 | TGCGCCAGCAGCCGCGTTAGCGGTAATGAGCAGTTCTTC | CASSRVSGNEQFF
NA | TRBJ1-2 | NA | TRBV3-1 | TGTGCCAGCAGCCAAGAGCCTAGGGGCTATGGCTACACCTTC | CASSQEPRGYGYTF
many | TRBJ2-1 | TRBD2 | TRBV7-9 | TGTGCCAGCAGCTTATTAGCGGGAGGTTGGAATGAGCAGTTCTTC | CASSLLAGGWNEQFF
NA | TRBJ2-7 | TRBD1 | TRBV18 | TGTGCCAGCTCTCCGAGAGTTGGAACTAGGGGACAGTTATACGAGCAGTACTTC | CASSPRVGTRGQLYEQYF
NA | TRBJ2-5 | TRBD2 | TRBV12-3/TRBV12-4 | TGTGCCAGCAGTTTAGCAAGGCTAGCGGGGGGGCAGTACCAAGAGACCCAGTACTTC | CASSLARLAGGQYQETQYF
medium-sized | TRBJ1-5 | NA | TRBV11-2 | TGTGCCAGCAGCTTAGATCGAAATCAGCCCCAGCATTTT | CASSLDRNQPQHF
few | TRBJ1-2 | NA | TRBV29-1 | TGCAGCGTTGAACTCGACAGCTATGGCTACACCTTC | CSVELDSYGYTF
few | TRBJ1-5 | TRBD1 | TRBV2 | TGTGCCAGCAGTGAAGCCTGGGGACAGGGGGCTTATCAGCCCCAGCATTTT | CASSEAWGQGAYQPQHF
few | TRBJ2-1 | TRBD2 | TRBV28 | TGTGCCAGCAGCACTCTAGCGGGGGGCGCAAGCTCCTACAATGAGCAGTTCTTC | CASSTLAGGASSYNEQFF
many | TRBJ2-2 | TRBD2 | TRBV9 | TGTGCCAGCAGCTCTACCCAACAGCGGACTAGCGGGAGGACGAACACCGGGGAGCTGTTTTTT | CASSSTQQRTSGRTNTGELFF
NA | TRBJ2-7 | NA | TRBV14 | TGTGCCAGCAGTCAACAGGATTTTGGCGAGCAGTACTTC | CASSQQDFGEQYF
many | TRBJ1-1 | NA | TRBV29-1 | TGCAGCGTTGATGGCAGGGTGAACACTGAAGCTTTCTTT | CSVDGRVNTEAFF
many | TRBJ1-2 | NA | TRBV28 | TGTGCCAGCAGCTGCACGGACCTGAGGTTGGCCTATGGCTACACCTTC | CASSCTDLRLAYGYTF
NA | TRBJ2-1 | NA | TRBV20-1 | TGCAGTGCCCCCCCAGCGGCCTCCTACAATGAGCAGTTCTTC | CSAPPAASYNEQFF
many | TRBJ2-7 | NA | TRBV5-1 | TGCGCCAGCAGCTTACCGATGAACTCTTACGAGCAGTACTTC | CASSLPMNSYEQYF
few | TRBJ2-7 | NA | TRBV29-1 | TGCAGCGTTCAAAATCTATCGTACGAGCAGTACTTC | CSVQNLSYEQYF
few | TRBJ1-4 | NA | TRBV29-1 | TGCAGCGTTGACGGGAATGAAAAACTGTTTTTT | CSVDGNEKLFF
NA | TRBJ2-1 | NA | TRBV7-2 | TGTGCCAGCAGCTTACAGGTAAAGCAGTTCTTC | CASSLQVKQFF
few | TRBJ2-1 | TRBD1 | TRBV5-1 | TGCGCCAGCAGCCGGACCGGACAGGGATATTCTAGCGTCTCCTACAATGAGCAGTTCTTC | CASSRTGQGYSSVSYNEQFF
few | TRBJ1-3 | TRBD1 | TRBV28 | TGTGCCAGCAGACTCCTGGACAGGGAAGCTGGAAACACCATATATTTT | CASRLLDREAGNTIYF
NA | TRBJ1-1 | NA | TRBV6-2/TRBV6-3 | TGTGCCAGCAGTTTGAGCAGGGGAAGCACTGAAGCTTTCTTT | CASSLSRGSTEAFF
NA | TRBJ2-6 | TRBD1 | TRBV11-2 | TGTGCCAGCAGCTCAACCGGGACAGGCACCTCTGGGGCCAACGTCCTGACTTTC | CASSSTGTGTSGANVLTF
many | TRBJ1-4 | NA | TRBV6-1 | TGTGCCAGCAGTGAAGCGCCAGGAGATAATGAAAAACTGTTTTTT | CASSEAPGDNEKLFF
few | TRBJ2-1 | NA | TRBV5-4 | TGTGCCAGCAGCTTTACTAGCTACAATGAGCAGTTCTTC | CASSFTSYNEQFF
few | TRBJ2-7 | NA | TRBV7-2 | TGTGCCAGCAGCTTAGTGGTCCCCTCCTACGAGCAGTACTTC | CASSLVVPSYEQYF
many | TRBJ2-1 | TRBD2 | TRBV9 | TGTGCCAGCAGCGTAGGGGGACTAGCGATTGAGCAGTTCTTC | CASSVGGLAIEQFF
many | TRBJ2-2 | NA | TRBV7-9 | TGTGCCAGCAGCTTAATAAGTACAGACTCGAACACCGGGGAGCTGTTTTTT | CASSLISTDSNTGELFF
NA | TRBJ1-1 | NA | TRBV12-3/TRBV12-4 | TGTGCCAGCAGTTTAAACGGGGAGACTGAAGCTTTCTTT | CASSLNGETEAFF
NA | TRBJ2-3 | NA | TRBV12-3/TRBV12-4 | TGTGCCAGCCGCCTAGCGTTTAGCACAGATACGCAGTATTTT | CASRLAFSTDTQYF
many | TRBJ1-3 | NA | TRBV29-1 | TGCAGCGTCAAAATTTTCGCTGGGCCTGGAAACACCATATATTTT | CSVKIFAGPGNTIYF
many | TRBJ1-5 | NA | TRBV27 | TGTGCCAGCAGGGGAGGGCAGAACCACAATCAGCCCCAGCATTTT | CASRGGQNHNQPQHF
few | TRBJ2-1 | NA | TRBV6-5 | TGTGCCAGCAGGGAAACAGGGTACAATGAGCAGTTCTTC | CASRETGYNEQFF
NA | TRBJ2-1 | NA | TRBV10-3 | TGTGCCATCACCGGCAACCCCCCCAATGAGCAGTTCTTC | CAITGNPPNEQFF
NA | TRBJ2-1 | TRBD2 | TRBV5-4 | TGTGCCAGCACCCCGGCCGGAGTAGCGGGAGGGCTTGAGCAGTTCTTC | CASTPAGVAGGLEQFF
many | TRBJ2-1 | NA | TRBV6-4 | TGTGCCAGCAGTGAAGCCGACGGCTCAGGGTACAATGAGCAGTTCTTC | CASSEADGSGYNEQFF
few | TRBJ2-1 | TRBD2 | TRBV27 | TGTGCCAGCCGCAGACTAGCGGATTACAATGAGCAGTTCTTC | CASRRLADYNEQFF
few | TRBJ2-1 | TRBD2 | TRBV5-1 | TGCGCCAGCAGCTTGCCTAGACTAGCGGGAGTCATCCGTGAGCAGTTCTTC | CASSLPRLAGVIREQFF
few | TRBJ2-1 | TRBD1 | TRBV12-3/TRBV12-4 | TGTGCCAGCAGTCCTCAGGGGGCCTACAATGAGCAGTTCTTC | CASSPQGAYNEQFF
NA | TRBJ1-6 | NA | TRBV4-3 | TGCGCCAGCAGCCAAACTAATTCACCCCTCCACTTT | CASSQTNSPLHF